This TCR beta chain was identified in a study of identical twins. Using its own MiXCR run on the 5' RACE reads, TCRdb lists one record per CDR3 protein. The table includes hundreds of thousands of distinct CDR3 sequences, roughly 18% detected once. This clonotype showed up many times. The sample also formed part of further work on T cells expressing NK-cell markers.

This sequence was found in a woman aged 18 to 35 in good health. Sequenced sample: PBMCs.

As DNA, the CDR3 is TGCAGTGCTACAACAGCTAACTATGGCTACACCTTC. It is translated as CSATTANYGYTF. V is TRBV20-1 and J is TRBJ1-2; D ambiguous. CDR3 size: 12 residues. V lost 4 bases to trimming and J lost 0 bases, with 6 bases between them. Germline assignment: CDR1 DFQATT and CDR2 SNEGSKA (reference sequence).